The 19 T cell receptor beta chains given below trace back to one sample, sequenced in a study of T-cell memory formation after mild COVID-19. TCRdb ran MiXCR on the 5' RACE reads and lists one entry per CDR3 protein. The table shows 250,000 to 350,000 distinct CDR3 sequences, with approximately 15% occurring only once. The sequenced sample was PBMCs or a T cell subset sorted from them (not recorded which). These receptors all stem from a man between 18 and 35 years old who had mild COVID-19 (a few samples of this study predate the infection). Cell type and time point are not known.

The CDR3 loop is CASSLAGSGGASTDTQYF. The CDR3 DNA sequence: TGTGCCAGCAGCTTAGCAGGTAGCGGGGGAGCTAGCACAGATACGCAGTATTTT. This chain uses TRBV7-2 with TRBJ2-3; 9 nucleotides align to TRBD2. This CDR3 spans 18 amino acids. J was trimmed by 0 bases and V by 0 bases; bases with no gene match: 7. Per germline, CDR1 SGHTA and CDR2 FQGNSA. The full variable domain, rest sourced from reference TRBV7-2 and TRBJ2-3, is GAGVSQSPSNKVTEKGKDVELRCDPISGHTALYWYRQSLGQGLEFLIYFQGNSAPDKSGLPSDRFSAERTGGSVSTLTIQRTQQEDSAVYLCASSLAGSGGASTDTQYFGPGTRLTVL.

This clonotype was detected ten times or more. The DNA for the CDR3 is TGTGCCAGCAGTTTAAATAATTCACCCCTCCACTTT. Protein: CASSLNNSPLHF. The chain carries TRBV12-3 or TRBV12-4 and TRBJ1-6; D not certain. V lost 2 bases and J lost 5, with 1 base in between. This CDR3 region has 12 residues.

The genes are TRBV10-3 and TRBJ1-2, with 9 nucleotides matching TRBD1. The germline V gene encodes CDR1 ENHRY and CDR2 SYGVKD. The V and J ends lost 7 bases and 8 bases, in that order; junction bases with no gene match: 11. This CDR3 has 14 residues. Written as DNA, the CDR3 is TGTGCCATCACCCCACGCGGGACAGGGACGGGCTACACCTTC. Its translation is CAITPRGTGTGYTF.

This clonotype has just a few counts. The rearrangement links TRBV27 to TRBJ1-1; D call uncertain. Per germline, CDR1 MNHEY and CDR2 SMNVEV (reference sequence). The CDR3 consists of 15 residues. The V and J ends lost 2 bases and 1 base respectively, with 11 bases between them. The CDR3 nucleotides read TGTGCCAGCAGTTTACCCGGCCTGCGGAACACTGAAGCTTTCTTT. Translated: CASSLPGLRNTEAFF.

Worth noting for this clonotype: One junction end does not reproduce the germline sequence, and a read error may be involved. The DNA of the CDR3 is TGTGCTAGCAGCTTCGCACCCTCCACCGGGGAGCTGTTTTTT. It translates to CASSFAPSTGELFF. This sequence joins TRBV7-7 and TRBJ2-2; no firm D call. In germline, CDR1 is SSHAT, CDR2 FNYEAQ (reference sequence). CDR3 size: 14 residues.

This clonotype came up a few times. This chain connects TRBV6-2 or TRBV6-3 to TRBJ2-3; 7 bases align to TRBD2. Trimming removed 0 bases from V and 4 bases from J; junction bases left unmatched: 13. Per germline, CDR1 MNHEY and CDR2 SVGEGT. The CDR3 totals 18 residues. CDR3 coding DNA: TGTGCCAGCAGTTACTCGAGTATTCCACTAGCGTCGGCAGATACGCAGTATTTT. Amino acids: CASSYSSIPLASADTQYF.

The chain is built from TRBV7-9 and TRBJ1-2; TRBD1 matches 9 bases. CDR3 length: 15 amino acids. Trimming at V came to 6 bases and at J to 3 bases, leaving 8 bases not matched to a gene. Germline CDR1 SEHNR, CDR2 FQNEAQ (reference sequence). The CDR3 loop is CASRPNRGQDYGYTF. The CDR3 region has the DNA TGTGCCAGCAGACCGAACAGGGGGCAGGACTATGGCTACACCTTC.

The V call is TRBV28, the J call TRBJ2-7, with 9 bases lining up with TRBD1. The CDR3 has 15 residues. Germline-derived CDR1 and CDR2 are MDHEN and SYDVKM. V trimming: 3 bases; J trimming: 4 bases; junction bases outside the gene matches: 7. The CDR3 DNA reads as TGTGCCAGCAGTTTCGCGGGACAGGGAGTATACGAGCAGTACTTC. This gives the protein CASSFAGQGVYEQYF.

In this sample, this clonotype turned up a few times. V is TRBV18 and J is TRBJ2-7; no clear D. The ends were cut back, 3 bases at V and 12 bases at J, with 21 bases in the middle. In germline, CDR1 is KGHSH, CDR2 LQKENI. The CDR3 extends over 14 amino acids. The CDR3 DNA is TGTGCCAGCTCACCCCGGGCCCCCGAATCAAGGACGTACTTC. Residues: CASSPRAPESRTYF.

V and J are TRBV6-2 or TRBV6-3 and TRBJ2-7; TRBD1 agrees at 8 bases. The CDR3 consists of 13 residues. Per germline, CDR1 MNHEY and CDR2 SVGEGT. The V segment lost 3 bases and the J segment 4 bases; nucleotides outside the gene matches: 2. This CDR3 reads CASSYDRGYEQYV. In DNA form, the CDR3 reads TGTGCCAGCAGTTATGACAGGGGTTACGAGCAGTACGTC.

The chain is built from TRBV7-3 and TRBJ1-1; 7 positions agree with TRBD1. The CDR3 runs 18 residues. V trimming: 5 bases; J trimming: 1 base; junction bases outside the gene matches: 16. CDR1 is SGHTA, CDR2 FQGTGA, per germline. The CDR3 loop is CASSDRTGRNSQNTEAFF. The DNA of the CDR3 is TGTGCCAGCAGCGACCGGACAGGTCGAAATTCTCAGAACACTGAAGCTTTCTTT.

This chain uses TRBV14 with TRBJ2-7; 9 bases align to TRBD1. V was pared by 4 bases and J by 1 base, with 5 bases of the junction left unmatched. This CDR3 has 15 residues. In germline, CDR1 is SGHDN, CDR2 FVKESK. CDR3 nucleotides: TGTGCCAGCAGCCCCACAGGGGGCTTTTCCTACGAGCAGTACTTC. Amino acids: CASSPTGGFSYEQYF.

This rearrangement joins TRBV4-1 to TRBJ1-1; D uncertain. The CDR3 loop spans 14 amino acids. Deletions cut 1 base from V and 5 bases from J, with 11 bases between. Per germline, CDR1 MGHRA and CDR2 YSYEKL. The CDR3 DNA sequence: TGCGCCAGCAGCCAAGGGCCGCGTTATACTGAAGCTTTCTTT. Its translation: CASSQGPRYTEAFF.

The J gene is TRBJ1-4, the V gene TRBV15, with a possible D match to TRBD1 (6 bases). Germline values: CDR1 LNHNV, CDR2 YYDKDF (reference sequence). The CDR3 runs 14 residues. V was trimmed by 3 bases and J by 5 bases, leaving 10 bases between them. The CDR3 bases are TGTGCCACCAGCAGGACAGGTCCCAATGAAAAACTGTTTTTT. This codes for CATSRTGPNEKLFF.

This clonotype was found a few times. The chain recombines TRBV12-3 or TRBV12-4 with TRBJ2-1; 7 nucleotides match TRBD2. The junction had 15 bases not matched to a gene; V was cut back by 7 bases and J by 0 bases. The CDR3 sequence is 18 residues long. The chain's CDR3 is CASTIPLRGDPSYNEQFF. CDR3 bases: TGTGCCAGCACCATCCCCCTTCGGGGGGATCCCTCCTACAATGAGCAGTTCTTC.

The chain employs TRBV15 and TRBJ2-1, with D possibly matching TRBD2 (7 bases). In germline, CDR1 is LNHNV, CDR2 YYDKDF (reference sequence). The CDR3 extends over 12 amino acids. The V and J ends lost 0 bases and 15 bases respectively, with 12 bases between them. The CDR3 DNA is TGTGCCACCAGCAGAGATCGGGGGGCGCTGTTCTTC. It is translated as CATSRDRGALFF.

This clonotype occurred a few times. The chain has TRBV12-3 or TRBV12-4 and TRBJ2-1; 14 nucleotides match TRBD2. This CDR3 is built from 16 residues. The V gene end was trimmed by 5 bases and the J gene end by 9 bases; junction bases not matched to a gene: 9. The CDR3 nucleotides read TGTGCCAGCAGTGCCGTGACTAGCGGGGGGGCTAGTGAGCAGTTCTTC. Amino acids: CASSAVTSGGASEQFF.

This chain connects TRBV6-2 or TRBV6-3 to TRBJ1-1; D is uncertain. Germline V gene sequence: CDR1 MNHEY, CDR2 SVGEGT. The CDR3 covers 21 residues. Trimming cost V 0 bases and J 1 base, with 27 bases left between them. CDR3 DNA sequence: TGTGCCAGCAGTTACTCCCCCGGGGTAAGGGCCGGAAAGGAGACGAACACTGAAGCTTTCTTT. Translating gives CASSYSPGVRAGKETNTEAFF.

The chain combines TRBV4-1 with TRBJ1-4, with D perhaps matching TRBD1 (5 bases). The V end was cut by 3 bases, the J end by 5 bases, with 13 bases between. Germline CDR1 is MGHRA and CDR2 is YSYEKL. This CDR3 has 15 amino acids. The chain's CDR3 is CASSHARDPNEKLFF. The CDR3 bases are TGCGCCAGCAGCCATGCCCGGGACCCGAATGAAAAACTGTTTTTT.